Listed here are 20 T cell receptor beta chains from one sample, sequenced in a study of T cells in Graves' hyperthyroidism and ophthalmopathy. The CDR3 regions of TCR beta were amplified from RNA transcripts. Using the HTBI primer set, a first-round RT-PCR was run on the TCR CDR3. TCRdb recomputed calls from the multiplex PCR reads with MiXCR, one row per CDR3 protein. This table has 95,000 to 110,000 distinct CDR3 sequences, roughly 15% appearing once. Sample: blood. Every receptor here comes from a woman aged 45-65 years with Graves' hyperthyroidism.

This clonotype was picked up many times. The J gene is TRBJ1-1, the V gene TRBV20-1; TRBD1 might be the D (5 bases). In germline, CDR1 is DFQATT, CDR2 SNEGSKA (reference sequence). Trimming cost V 3 bases and J 4 bases, with 18 bases left between them. CDR3 length: 15 amino acids. Here the CDR3 DNA reads TGCAGTGCTAGGACGGGGGGGGGGGGTGGCACTGAAGCTTTCTTT. It yields the protein CSARTGGGGGTEAFF.

In this sample, this clonotype turned up many times. This chain links TRBV20-1 with TRBJ2-1, with 10 bases lining up with TRBD2. CDR3 length equals 17 residues. V shed 2 bases, J shed 7 bases, and the junction held 14 bases outside the gene matches. Germline CDR1 and CDR2: DFQATT and SNEGSKA (reference sequence). The DNA for the CDR3 is TGCAGTGCTAGACGGGGGGGCTTAGAGCGGGAGGGGAATGAGCAGTTCTTC. Translated, it gives CSARRGGLEREGNEQFF.

This clonotype occurred many times. The CDR3: CASSLEVTEAFF. The CDR3 DNA reads as TGTGCCAGCAGTTTGGAGGTTACTGAAGCTTTCTTT. The chain carries TRBV28 and TRBJ1-1, with D unclear. The V end lost 3 bases, the J end lost 5 bases, and 7 bases lay between the germline ends. CDR1 and CDR2 (germline): MDHEN, SYDVKM. The CDR3 spans 12 residues.

This clonotype has ten or more counts. The V gene is TRBV7-3, the J gene TRBJ2-5; the D call may be TRBD1 or TRBD2 (5 bases each). In germline, CDR1 is SGHTA, CDR2 FQGTGA. The CDR3 covers 13 residues. The V end lost 5 bases, the J end lost 2 bases, and 9 bases lay between the germline ends. CDR3 amino acids: CASSMGPQETQYF. CDR3 coding DNA: TGTGCCAGCAGCATGGGACCTCAAGAGACCCAGTACTTC.

The chain is built from TRBV7-6 and TRBJ2-2; D is ambiguous. The CDR3 is 14 residues long. Germline V gives CDR1 SGHVS, CDR2 FNYEAQ. The V gene lost 5 bases and the J gene lost 6 bases, with 13 bases spanning the gap. The CDR3 is CASSPNLPAGELFF. CDR3 coding DNA: TGTGCCAGCAGCCCCAACCTGCCAGCCGGGGAGCTGTTTTTT. Drawing the rest from reference TRBV7-6 and TRBJ2-2, the complete variable domain is GAGVSQSPRYKVTKRGQDVALRCDPISGHVSLYWYRQALGQGPEFLTYFNYEAQQDKSGLPNDRFSAERPEGSISTLTIQRTEQRDSAMYRCASSPNLPAGELFFGEGSRLTVL.

This clonotype was seen at least ten times. The chain has TRBV19 and TRBJ1-1; D unclear. The germline V gene encodes CDR1 LNHDA and CDR2 SQIVND (reference sequence). The ends were cut back, 5 bases at V and 2 bases at J, with 9 bases in the middle. There are 13 residues in the CDR3. The CDR3 here is CASSSYFNTEAFF. The CDR3 nucleotides are TGTGCCAGTAGTTCATACTTTAACACTGAAGCTTTCTTT.

CDR3 sequence reads: CASSQARTGVFSEQYF. Written as DNA, the CDR3 is TGCGCCAGCAGCCAAGCTAGGACAGGGGTGTTCTCCGAGCAGTACTTC. The chain carries TRBV4-1 and TRBJ2-7, with TRBD1 matching over 9 bases. Trimming at V came to 1 base and at J to 6 bases, leaving 10 bases not matched to a gene. The germline V gene encodes CDR1 MGHRA and CDR2 YSYEKL. CDR3 length equals 16 residues.

The V and J genes are TRBV20-1 and TRBJ2-1; TRBD2 agrees at 11 bases. This CDR3 is 18 amino acids long. The J segment lost 2 bases and the V segment lost 5 bases, leaving 14 bases of the junction unmatched. Germline loops: CDR1 DFQATT, CDR2 SNEGSKA (reference sequence). The CDR3 region has the DNA TGCAGTGCTTTGCGACCGGGACTAGCGGCCCCGACCTACAATGAGCAGTTCTTC. Protein product: CSALRPGLAAPTYNEQFF.

This clonotype was observed many times. The genes are TRBV14 and TRBJ2-3; a weak D match, TRBD1 (6 bases). The CDR3 is 18 amino acids. Germline loops: CDR1 SGHDN, CDR2 FVKESK. The V end lost 3 bases, the J end lost 0 bases, and 19 bases lay between the germline ends. The CDR3 reads CASSQHLGGQGSTDTQYF. The CDR3, as DNA: TGTGCCAGCAGCCAGCATCTTGGGGGCCAGGGGAGCACAGATACGCAGTATTTT.

This clonotype came up a few times. The V and J genes are TRBV7-9 and TRBJ2-1; no reliable D call. From germline, CDR1 is SEHNR and CDR2 FQNEAQ (reference sequence). This CDR3 region has 15 residues. V gave up 2 bases and J gave up 0 bases, with 8 bases separating them. CDR3 loop: CASSLHRSSYNEQFF. For the CDR3, the DNA is TGTGCCAGCAGCTTACACCGGAGCTCCTACAATGAGCAGTTCTTC. Looking up the rest from reference TRBV7-9 and TRBJ2-1 gives the full variable domain: DTGVSQNPRHKITKRGQNVTFRCDPISEHNRLYWYRQTLGQGPEFLTYFQNEAQLEKSRLLSDRFSAERPKGSFSTLEIQRTEQGDSAMYLCASSLHRSSYNEQFFGPGTRLTVL.

This clonotype was seen ten or more times. J is TRBJ2-3 and V is TRBV13; 8 positions agree with TRBD1. Germline CDR1 and CDR2: PRHDT and FYEKMQ (reference sequence). Trimming at V came to 5 bases and at J to 2 bases, leaving 6 bases not matched to a gene. The CDR3 totals 15 residues. The CDR3 bases are TGTGCCAGCAGCACTAGGACAGGGAACACAGATACGCAGTATTTT. Protein product: CASSTRTGNTDTQYF.

This clonotype was counted many times. The V call is TRBV18, the J call TRBJ2-1, with 13 bases lining up with TRBD2. J was trimmed by 2 bases and V by 3 bases; bases with no gene match: 7. This CDR3 has 18 residues. From germline, CDR1 is KGHSH and CDR2 LQKENI. CDR3 bases: TGTGCCAGCTCACCGATGAGACTAGCGGGAGGTCCCTACAATGAGCAGTTCTTC. Translation gives CASSPMRLAGGPYNEQFF. Looking up the rest from reference TRBV18 and TRBJ2-1 gives the full variable domain: NAGVMQNPRHLVRRRGQEARLRCSPMKGHSHVYWYRQLPEEGLKFMVYLQKENIIDESGMPKERFSAEFPKEGPSILRIQQVVRGDSAAYFCASSPMRLAGGPYNEQFFGPGTRLTVL.

This clonotype appeared a few times. V gene TRBV19 combines with J gene TRBJ1-2; TRBD1 matches 8 bases. J was trimmed by 6 bases and V by 7 bases; bases with no gene match: 10. The CDR3 extends over 14 amino acids. Per germline, CDR1 LNHDA and CDR2 SQIVND (reference sequence). The CDR3 sequence is CASTPTQGANGYTF. The CDR3 coding sequence is TGTGCCAGTACACCCACCCAGGGGGCGAATGGCTACACCTTC.

Ten or more counts support this clonotype. The chain couples TRBV7-9 to TRBJ2-3; 14 bases align to TRBD2. Germline V lookup: CDR1 SEHNR, CDR2 FQNEAQ (reference sequence). This CDR3 has 17 amino acids. V gave up 3 bases and J gave up 2 bases; unmatched junction bases: 4. CDR3 residues: CASSLRGLAGATDTQYF. CDR3 DNA sequence: TGTGCCAGCAGCTTGCGGGGACTAGCGGGAGCCACAGATACGCAGTATTTT. Full variable domain (missing parts from reference TRBV7-9 and TRBJ2-3): DTGVSQNPRHKITKRGQNVTFRCDPISEHNRLYWYRQTLGQGPEFLTYFQNEAQLEKSRLLSDRFSAERPKGSFSTLEIQRTEQGDSAMYLCASSLRGLAGATDTQYFGPGTRLTVL.

This clonotype appeared many times. The chain employs TRBV10-3 and TRBJ2-5; D may be TRBD1 (5 bases). V was cut by 0 bases and J by 5 bases, with 7 bases left in between. CDR3 length: 13 amino acids. Germline-derived CDR1 and CDR2 are ENHRY and SYGVKD. Here the CDR3 reads CAISESGPETQYF. The CDR3 nucleotides read TGTGCCATCAGTGAGTCGGGGCCGGAGACCCAGTACTTC.

This rearrangement joins TRBV4-1 to TRBJ1-6, with 8 bases aligning to TRBD1. The V segment lost 1 base and the J segment 7 bases; nucleotides outside the gene matches: 12. Germline lookup yields CDR1 MGHRA and CDR2 YSYEKL. The CDR3 sequence is 18 residues long. The CDR3 DNA sequence: TGCGCCAGCAGCCAAGGTGGGCCGGCAGGGGGCGTAAATTCACCCCTCCACTTT. Amino acids: CASSQGGPAGGVNSPLHF.

This clonotype was observed at least ten times. This chain joins TRBV6-1 and TRBJ1-5; D remains ambiguous. Between the trimmed V and J ends, which lost 6 bases and 0 bases, there was a span of 12 bases. Germline V gene data show CDR1 as MNHNS and CDR2 as SASEGT. The length of the CDR3 is 15 residues. CDR3: CASSQTSLSNQPQHF. The CDR3 DNA is TGTGCCAGCAGCCAAACGTCACTTAGCAATCAGCCCCAGCATTTT.

This clonotype was found many times. The chain employs TRBV19 and TRBJ2-7; either TRBD1 or TRBD2 may fit D (5 bases each). The CDR3 covers 14 residues. Germline V gene lookup returns CDR1 LNHDA and CDR2 SQIVND (reference sequence). V was cut by 9 bases and J by 2 bases, with 17 bases left in between. The CDR3 coding sequence is TGTGCCAGCAACCCCGGGACGCCTACCTACGAGCAGTACTTC. Encoded protein: CASNPGTPTYEQYF.

This clonotype was seen many times. The J gene is TRBJ1-6, the V gene TRBV7-2; D remains unclear. Trimming stripped 2 bases from V and 7 bases from J, with 15 bases between. This CDR3 is built from 16 residues. Germline CDR1 reads SGHTA; CDR2 reads FQGNSA. The CDR3 DNA reads TGTGCCAGCAGCTTAATGGGTTCCGTATCGAATTCACCCCTCCACTTT. Translated, it gives CASSLMGSVSNSPLHF.

This clonotype was found many times. The DNA of the CDR3 is TGTGCTAGTGGTTTGGGACTAGCGGACACAGATACGCAGTATTTT. Its translation: CASGLGLADTDTQYF. This chain connects TRBV12-5 to TRBJ2-3; 9 bases are shared with TRBD2. This CDR3 spans 15 amino acids. V lost 1 base, J lost 2 bases, and 1 base stayed unmatched. CDR1 is LGHNT and CDR2 is FRNRAP in the germline V gene.